This TCR beta chain was profiled in a study of vaccination effects on CD4 cells after COVID-19. A word on this clone: No antigen is known for it.

Scientists isolated CD4+ T cells after an approximately 10-day culture period ended. Libraries were prepared by immunoSEQ multiplex PCR; TCRdb keeps only in-frame clonotypes and omits some of them. The table records tens of thousands of clones, roughly three quarters of them present only once. CDR3 size: 13 residues. Germline assignment: CDR1 SGHVS and CDR2 FQNEAQ. The V segment lost 5 bases and the J segment 4 bases; nucleotides outside the gene matches: 2. The receptor was isolated from a human donor who received a COVID-19 vaccine. The input for sequencing was CD4+ T cells from PBMCs cultured without peptide, taken before COVID-19 vaccination. V gene TRBV7-8 combines with J gene TRBJ2-1, with TRBD2 matching over 7 bases. The CDR3 bases are TGTGCCAGCAGCGGGCGGGAGTACAATGAGCAGTTCTTC. Its protein product is CASSGREYNEQFF.